These 17 T cell receptor beta chains came from one sample sequenced in a study of CD8 T cells in ankylosing spondylitis (dated by TCRdb to the late 2010s). Here is what the overall study found, with its caveats: Blood from ankylosing spondylitis patients appeared to be characterized by a TCR beta motif composed of about eight highly homologous amino acid variants.

The library relied on 5' RACE. Sequencing took place on an Illumina HiSeq 2500. TCRdb ran its own pipeline on the public reads, namely fastp trimming at Q25 and MiXCR clone calling, and kept in-frame beta chains. Entries are consolidated by CDR3 protein sequence, retaining the most common genes and DNA. The sample includes more than 600,000 distinct CDR3 sequences, with under 20% observed a single time. The top ten clones comprise about a fifth of the sample. These receptors' targets are unknown. Sequencing input: blood, either unsorted or a sorted T cell fraction (not recorded which). These receptor sequences come from a male donor with ankylosing spondylitis.

This chain uses TRBV7-9 with TRBJ2-1; the D gene is possibly TRBD1 (5 bases). This CDR3 is built from 14 residues. V was clipped by 1 base and J by 4 bases, with 8 bases between them. Looked up from germline, CDR1 is SEHNR and CDR2 is FQNEAQ (reference sequence). The CDR3 bases are TGTGCCAGCAGCTTAGAAGGGGATTACAATGAGCAGTTCTTC. Residues: CASSLEGDYNEQFF.

This clonotype came up a few times. The chain recombines TRBV6-1 with TRBJ2-7; TRBD1 might be the D (6 bases). The CDR3 spans 13 residues. Germline V gives CDR1 MNHNS, CDR2 SASEGT. The V end was cut by 6 bases, the J end by 3 bases, with 12 bases between. The CDR3, as DNA: TGTGCCAGCAGCCAAAGGGACAACTACGAGCAGTACTTC. It yields the protein CASSQRDNYEQYF.

CDR3 amino acids: CASTTGGGSYEQYF. CDR3 coding DNA: TGTGCCAGCACCACCGGGGGTGGCTCCTACGAGCAGTACTTC. This chain joins TRBV12-3 or TRBV12-4 and TRBJ2-7; TRBD2 is a possible D gene (6 bases). Trimming cost V 7 bases and J 0 bases, with 13 bases left between them. CDR3 length: 14 residues.

This clonotype was detected a few times. V usage is TRBV10-2 and J usage is TRBJ1-2; D remains ambiguous. The V gene's germline CDR1 is WSHSY and CDR2 SAAADI. V dropped 3 bases and J dropped 4 bases, with 12 bases sitting between them. CDR3 length: 14 amino acids. DNA of the CDR3: TGCGCCAGCAGTGATGGGCAGCTCCTCTATGGCTACACCTTC. This gives the protein CASSDGQLLYGYTF.

This clonotype was seen a few times. The chain uses TRBV10-3 and TRBJ1-1; D is unclear. This CDR3 is built from 14 residues. The V end was cut by 0 bases, the J end by 7 bases, with 12 bases between. Germline V gene sequence: CDR1 ENHRY, CDR2 SYGVKD. CDR3 DNA: TGTGCCATCAGTGAGTCGGGATCCCCAGGTGAAGCTTTCTTT. Amino acid sequence: CAISESGSPGEAFF.

This clonotype was seen a handful of times. The rearrangement uses TRBV7-9 and TRBJ2-5; 15 nucleotides match TRBD2. CDR1 SEHNR and CDR2 FQNEAQ come from the germline V gene (reference sequence). With V trimmed by 0 bases and J by 4 bases, 3 bases remained unmatched. The CDR3 totals 17 residues. CDR3 loop: CASSLAGGLAGGETQYF. CDR3 DNA: TGTGCCAGCAGCTTAGCGGGGGGACTAGCGGGAGGAGAGACCCAGTACTTC.

This clonotype has a single count. This may come from a read error, since a much larger clone is one base off. This chain uses TRBV15 with TRBJ2-2; D might be TRBD2 (5 bases). This CDR3 contains 14 residues. Germline V gene data show CDR1 as LNHNV and CDR2 as YYDKDF (reference sequence). CDR3 protein: CATSRDPKTGELYF. In DNA form, the CDR3 reads TGTGCCACCAGCAGAGATCCCAAAACCGGGGAGCTGTATTTT.

J is TRBJ1-1 and V is TRBV20-1, with D perhaps matching TRBD1 (6 bases). The germline gives CDR1 DFQATT, CDR2 SNEGSKA (reference sequence). This CDR3 is built from 14 residues. Trimming took off 6 bases at V and 3 bases at J, with 17 bases between the two ends. The CDR3 is CSASQGYWYTEAFF. The DNA of the CDR3 is TGCAGTGCGTCTCAGGGGTACTGGTACACTGAAGCTTTCTTT.

A few counts support this clonotype. This sequence joins TRBV5-1 and TRBJ1-2, with D unclear. V lost 1 base and J 0 bases, leaving 10 bases between the germline ends. Germline V gives CDR1 SGHRS, CDR2 YFSETQ. This CDR3 is built from 15 residues. CDR3 in DNA: TGCGCCAGCAGCTTGCAGGACGGCACTAACTATGGCTACACCTTC. It yields the protein CASSLQDGTNYGYTF.

The rearrangement uses TRBV12-3 or TRBV12-4 and TRBJ1-1, with D hard to call. Trimming shortened V by 2 bases and J by 11 bases, and 12 bases separated the two germline ends. CDR3 size: 12 residues. The CDR3 here is CASSLQASEAFF. CDR3 nucleotides: TGTGCCAGCAGTTTACAGGCAAGTGAGGCTTTCTTT.

This clonotype has more than one count but fewer than ten. The V and J genes are TRBV11-2 and TRBJ2-5, with 10 bases identical to TRBD2. CDR3 length: 15 residues. The germline CDR1 and CDR2 sequences are SGHAT and FQNNGV. V lost 2 bases to trimming and J lost 6 bases; unmatched junction nucleotides: 6. CDR3 coding DNA: TGTGCCAGCAGCTTAAGCGGGGGGGTGTTAAAGACCCAGTACTTC. This codes for CASSLSGGVLKTQYF. The full variable domain, rest sourced from reference TRBV11-2 and TRBJ2-5, is EAGVAQSPRYKIIEKRQSVAFWCNPISGHATLYWYQQILGQGPKLLIQFQNNGVVDDSQLPKDRFSAERLKGVDSTLKIQPAKLEDSAVYLCASSLSGGVLKTQYFGPGTRLLVL.

This clonotype was detected a few times. The chain combines TRBV7-9 with TRBJ2-3, with 8 bases lining up with TRBD1. V shed 7 bases, J shed 5 bases, and the junction held 5 bases outside the gene matches. From germline, CDR1 is SEHNR and CDR2 FQNEAQ (reference sequence). The CDR3 has 13 amino acids. The CDR3 DNA reads as TGTGCCAGCACCGGACAGGGTGGAGATACGCAGTATTTT. Translated: CASTGQGGDTQYF.

The chain combines TRBV11-2 with TRBJ2-5; TRBD1 might be the D (5 bases). Trimming took off 4 bases at V and 0 bases at J, with 12 bases between the two ends. The length of the CDR3 is 15 residues. CDR1 and CDR2 from the germline V gene are SGHAT and FQNNGV. The CDR3 nucleotides read TGTGCCAGCAGCTCCCACCCGACAGACCAAGAGACCCAGTACTTC. Translating it yields CASSSHPTDQETQYF.

In its sample, this clonotype was seen a few times. This rearrangement joins TRBV4-1 to TRBJ2-1; D unclear. V was pared by 3 bases and J by 2 bases, with 5 bases between. Looked up from germline, CDR1 is MGHRA and CDR2 is YSYEKL. The CDR3 has 13 amino acids. Here the CDR3 DNA reads TGCGCCAGCAGCCAGATGCCCTACAATGAGCAGTTCTTC. Translating it yields CASSQMPYNEQFF.

The V and J genes are TRBV19 and TRBJ2-1, with D possibly being TRBD2 (5 bases). V was shortened by 3 bases and J by 2 bases, with 14 bases between the two germline ends. The germline gives CDR1 LNHDA, CDR2 SQIVND (reference sequence). The CDR3 extends over 16 amino acids. CDR3 coding DNA: TGTGCCAGTAGTATCGGAGGTCAAGGACCCTACAATGAGCAGTTCTTC. It codes for CASSIGGQGPYNEQFF.

There are a few counts of this clonotype. V and J are TRBV7-2 and TRBJ2-1, with 7 bases identical to TRBD2. Germline loops: CDR1 SGHTA, CDR2 FQGNSA. V dropped 5 bases and J dropped 0; count of bases not matched to a gene: 10. This CDR3 has 17 residues. The CDR3 sequence: CASSTLLAGLSYNEQFF. The CDR3, as DNA: TGTGCCAGCAGCACTCTCTTAGCGGGTCTCTCCTACAATGAGCAGTTCTTC.

This clonotype was picked up a small number of times. This chain links TRBV6-5 with TRBJ2-2; a weak D match, TRBD2 (7 bases). Per germline, CDR1 MNHEY and CDR2 SVGAGI. The CDR3 totals 16 residues. The V gene lost 2 bases and the J gene lost 5 bases, with 15 bases spanning the gap. CDR3 nucleotide sequence: TGTGCCAGCAGTTACGCGGGGGCTTGGGGGACCGGGGAGCTGTTTTTT. Protein sequence: CASSYAGAWGTGELFF.